This T cell receptor beta chain was found in a study of cytomegalovirus exposure and HLA in healthy donors. Findings of the study overall: Equally common other TCR beta chains were less clonally expanded than HLA-associated ones, a later analysis found. The study labeled around 160 TCR beta chains cytomegalovirus-associated. An analysis that came later showed most CMV-associated TCR beta chains appearing HLA-restricted. When analyzed later, the rates of TCR association showed variation by HLA locus, with DRB1 the most and HLA-C the fewest.

PCR amplification relied on 60 Vbeta primers (plus 13 Jbeta primers). Using immunoSEQ multiplex PCR, the repertoire was profiled, and TCRdb retains in-frame clones only, with some absent. The sample comprises approximately 150,000 clones, 65% to 80% of which are singletons, and approximately 5% rests with the top ten. On this clone itself: Its specificity is unknown. Other DNA sequences in this specimen translate into the identical CDR3.

The CDR3 consists of 16 residues. From germline, CDR1 is MNHNS and CDR2 SASEGT. Trimming at V came to 1 base and at J to 2 bases, leaving 0 bases not matched to a gene. The TCR comes from a young man in good health and CMV-seropositive. V gene TRBV6-1 combines with J gene TRBJ2-5, with 14 bases matching TRBD2. Material: PBMCs. This chain's CDR3 is CASSEGLAGGQETQYF. CDR3 nucleotides: TGTGCCAGCAGTGAAGGACTAGCGGGGGGGCAAGAGACCCAGTACTTC.